This entry lists 22 T cell receptor beta chains sequenced from one sample in a study of breast tumors, draining lymph nodes, adjacent tissues. TCRdb re-analysed the multiplex PCR reads in MiXCR, keeping a single row per CDR3 protein. This table has around 100,000 distinct CDR3 sequences, about 20% appearing once. The lymph nodes were axillary draining lymph nodes from breast cancer patients. The sample taken for sequencing was axillary lymph node tissue. Receptor source: a female donor with breast cancer. Some clones in this sample may be carry-over from other donors' samples.

This clonotype appeared many times. This chain uses TRBV19 with TRBJ1-2; 8 bases match TRBD1. Trimming removed 11 bases from V and 3 bases from J; junction bases left unmatched: 11. Germline CDR1 is LNHDA and CDR2 is SQIVND (reference sequence). This CDR3 contains 14 residues. As DNA, the CDR3 is TGTGCCGTCAAGGCCGGGACAGGATACTATGGCTACACCTTC. This sequence encodes CAVKAGTGYYGYTF.

With regard to this clonotype: A much larger clone lies one base from this, so it may be a read error. It is unclear where the CDR3 begins or ends on the DNA, so no DNA is shown, and the CDR3 is as TCRdb lists it. The rearrangement uses TRBV27 and TRBJ2-5; TRBD1, the D gene given by the table, was not confirmed from the DNA. The CDR3 length is 15 residues, termini included. Germline CDR1 is MNHEY and CDR2 is SMNVEV (reference sequence). This chain's CDR3 is CASRFGPGGEETQYF.

The rearrangement uses TRBV5-8 and TRBJ2-5; D may be TRBD2 (6 bases). The CDR3 is 13 amino acids. Trimming removed 6 bases from V and 3 bases from J, with 12 bases in between. The germline CDR1 and CDR2 sequences are SGHTS and YDEGEE. Written as DNA, the CDR3 is TGTGCCAGCAATACACGGGGGAAAGAGACCCAGTACTTC. It yields the protein CASNTRGKETQYF.

This clonotype was observed at least ten times. The rearrangement links TRBV7-3 to TRBJ2-3, with D perhaps TRBD1 or TRBD2 (5 bases each). CDR3 size: 15 residues. CDR1 is SGHTA and CDR2 is FQGTGA in the germline V gene. V was cut by 2 bases and J by 2 bases, with 11 bases left in between. CDR3 nucleotides: TGTGCCAGCAGCTTATCGTCGGGGCCCACAGATACGCAGTATTTT. Translated, it gives CASSLSSGPTDTQYF.

This clonotype was recorded at least ten times. The chain combines TRBV4-2 with TRBJ1-2; no reliable D call. Germline CDR1 reads LGHNA; CDR2 reads YNFKEQ. The V end was cut by 0 bases, the J end by 5 bases, with 13 bases between. This CDR3 is 15 amino acids long. Here the CDR3 reads CASSQDPGLSYGYTF. In DNA, the CDR3 is TGTGCCAGCAGCCAAGATCCGGGCCTCTCATATGGCTACACCTTC.

Ten or more counts support this clonotype. The chain recombines TRBV5-1 with TRBJ2-3, with a weak D call TRBD2 (5 bases). The CDR3 is made up of 16 amino acids. Germline V gives CDR1 SGHRS, CDR2 YFSETQ. V was pared by 2 bases and J by 3 bases, with 16 bases between. CDR3: CASSLDGSVGTDTQYF. The CDR3 DNA reads as TGCGCCAGCAGCTTAGATGGGAGTGTAGGAACAGATACGCAGTATTTT.

This chain links TRBV30 with TRBJ1-4, with no clear D. The CDR3 has 14 amino acids. Trimming removed 0 bases at V and 1 base at J, with 6 bases between. CDR1 GTSNPN and CDR2 SVGIG come from the germline V gene (reference sequence). The CDR3 bases are TGTGCCTGGAGTGTTTGGGGAACTAATGAAAAACTGTTTTTT. Translated, it gives CAWSVWGTNEKLFF.

There are many counts of this clonotype. This rearrangement joins TRBV4-1 to TRBJ1-4; weak D call: TRBD1 (5 bases). In germline, CDR1 is MGHRA, CDR2 YSYEKL. The germline V and J ends were trimmed by 1 base and 7 bases, with 16 bases remaining between them. The CDR3 has 16 amino acids. In DNA, the CDR3 is TGCGCCAGCAGCCAAGGGGCCGGGGCTGTAGGTGAAAAACTGTTTTTT. This translates into CASSQGAGAVGEKLFF.

This clonotype was counted many times. The chain carries TRBV6-5 and TRBJ2-7; maybe TRBD1 (5 bases). Germline CDR1 and CDR2: MNHEY and SVGAGI. V lost 0 bases to trimming and J lost 6 bases, with 12 bases between them. The CDR3 covers 14 residues. Here the CDR3 DNA reads TGTGCCAGCAGTTACTCGCAGGGCGTAGGCGAGCAGTACTTC. Translated, it gives CASSYSQGVGEQYF.

This clonotype has ten or more counts. The J gene is TRBJ1-2, the V gene TRBV25-1; weak D call: TRBD1 (5 bases). This CDR3 has 13 residues. The germline V gene has CDR1 MGHDK and CDR2 SYGVNS. V gave up 6 bases and J gave up 4 bases, with 12 bases separating them. CDR3: CASSGGFLYGYTF. The CDR3 coding sequence is TGTGCCAGCAGCGGGGGATTCCTCTATGGCTACACCTTC.

This clonotype was observed at least ten times. The chain couples TRBV7-2 to TRBJ2-2; TRBD2 agrees at 9 bases. After removal of 1 base from V and 7 bases from J, the junction contained 4 bases not matched to a gene. The CDR3 runs to 15 residues. Looked up from germline, CDR1 is SGHTA and CDR2 is FQGNSA. CDR3 residues: CASSLGGSGSGELFF. CDR3 in DNA: TGTGCCAGCAGCTTAGGGGGTAGCGGGAGCGGGGAGCTGTTTTTT.

V is TRBV12-3 or TRBV12-4 and J is TRBJ2-2; D tentatively reads TRBD1 or TRBD2 (5 bases each). This CDR3 has 15 amino acids. V dropped 3 bases and J dropped 0 bases, with 8 bases sitting between them. The CDR3 bases are TGTGCCAGCAGTTTGAGGGGCACGAACACCGGGGAGCTGTTTTTT. Protein: CASSLRGTNTGELFF.

This clonotype appeared many times. The J gene is TRBJ2-3, the V gene TRBV5-1; D may match TRBD1 or TRBD2 (5 bases each). The germline CDR1 and CDR2 sequences are SGHRS and YFSETQ. V lost 7 bases and J 0 bases, leaving 12 bases between the germline ends. This CDR3 comprises 14 residues. CDR3 in amino acids: CASGTGTSTDTQYF. The CDR3 coding sequence is TGCGCCAGCGGGACGGGGACGAGCACAGATACGCAGTATTTT.

This clonotype was picked up many times. CDR3 DNA: TGTGCCAGCAGGACAGGGCCGAATGGCTACACCTTC. This translates into CASRTGPNGYTF. The chain recombines TRBV6-5 with TRBJ1-2; 7 bases are shared with TRBD1. Trimming at V came to 6 bases and at J to 6 bases, leaving 4 bases not matched to a gene. Germline loops: CDR1 MNHEY, CDR2 SVGAGI. The CDR3 extends over 12 amino acids.

A few counts support this clonotype. This rearrangement joins TRBV5-6 to TRBJ2-5; the match to TRBD1 covers 9 bases. Per germline, CDR1 SGHDT and CDR2 YYEEEE. The CDR3 sequence is 16 residues long. V gave up 0 bases and J gave up 1 base; unmatched junction bases: 4. In DNA, the CDR3 is TGTGCCAGCAGCTTGGTGACAGGGGGAATCCAAGAGACCCAGTACTTC. Residues: CASSLVTGGIQETQYF.

This clonotype was detected many times. This chain uses TRBV2 with TRBJ1-5; D ambiguous. The CDR3 is 13 amino acids. Germline CDR1 reads SNHLY; CDR2 reads FYNNEI. Trimming shortened V by 8 bases and J by 10 bases, and 18 bases separated the two germline ends. The CDR3 loop reads CASGGQDNLPQHF. CDR3 DNA sequence: TGTGCCAGCGGAGGGCAGGATAATCTACCCCAGCATTTT.

The rearrangement links TRBV11-2 to TRBJ1-1; TRBD1 is a possible D gene (5 bases). The CDR3 covers 16 residues. V lost 5 bases and J lost 0, with 16 bases in between. Looked up from germline, CDR1 is SGHAT and CDR2 is FQNNGV. CDR3 DNA sequence: TGTGCCAGCAGCCTCGGGGCTATCCCTTTGAACACTGAAGCTTTCTTT. As protein: CASSLGAIPLNTEAFF.

Concerning this clonotype itself: A much larger clone sits a single nucleotide away, making a read error possible. The gene calls are TRBV7-9 and TRBJ1-3; tentative D call: TRBD1 (5 bases). Germline assignment: CDR1 SEHNR and CDR2 FQNEAQ (reference sequence). CDR3 length: 12 residues. For the CDR3, the DNA is TGTGCTTTAGGGGACCGCTGGGGCACCATATATTTT. It encodes CALGDRWGTIYF.

There are many counts of this clonotype. The chain employs TRBV7-8 and TRBJ2-7; D not certain. There are 16 residues in the CDR3. The germline V gene has CDR1 SGHVS and CDR2 FQNEAQ. The V and J ends lost 5 bases and 0 bases respectively, with 17 bases between them. The CDR3 loop is CASSPNNILSSYEQYF. CDR3 sequence (DNA): TGTGCCAGCAGCCCTAACAATATCCTCAGCTCCTACGAGCAGTACTTC. Using reference TRBV7-8 and TRBJ2-7 for the parts outside the CDR3, the full variable domain is GAGVSQSPRYKVAKRGQDVALRCDPISGHVSLFWYQQALGQGPEFLTYFQNEAQLDKSGLPSDRFFAERPEGSVSTLKIQRTQQEDSAVYLCASSPNNILSSYEQYFGPGTRLTVT.

This clonotype occurred many times. The chain has TRBV2 and TRBJ2-7, with TRBD2 matching 8 bases. Trimming at V came to 7 bases and at J to 4 bases, leaving 9 bases not matched to a gene. CDR3 length equals 14 residues. CDR1 is SNHLY, CDR2 FYNNEI, per germline. In DNA form, the CDR3 reads TGTGCCAGCAACCCCGGACTAGCTTCGTACGAGCAGTACTTC. Protein product: CASNPGLASYEQYF.

This clonotype showed up many times. This chain uses TRBV2 with TRBJ2-6; either TRBD1 or TRBD2 may supply D (5 bases each). This CDR3 has 16 amino acids. Deletions cut 1 base from V and 0 bases from J, with 7 bases between. Germline V gene data show CDR1 as SNHLY and CDR2 as FYNNEI. CDR3 coding DNA: TGTGCCAGCAGTGAAGTGGGGGACTCTGGGGCCAACGTCCTGACTTTC. It is translated as CASSEVGDSGANVLTF.

The chain joins TRBV18 to TRBJ2-5, with a weak D call TRBD2 (6 bases). CDR3 size: 14 residues. V was shortened by 1 base and J by 2 bases, with 8 bases between the two germline ends. Germline V gives CDR1 KGHSH, CDR2 LQKENI. CDR3 amino acids: CASSPREVQETQYF. The CDR3 nucleotides read TGTGCCAGCTCACCACGGGAGGTGCAAGAGACCCAGTACTTC.